This T cell receptor beta chain was sequenced during a study of graft-versus-host responses after intestinal transplantation. As concerns this clone: As yet, its antigen is unknown.

TCRdb's copy holds only in-frame clones and misses some; the assay was immunoSEQ multiplex PCR. Here the sample spans roughly 89,000 clones, around 92% being singletons. V lost 2 bases to trimming and J lost 7 bases; unmatched junction nucleotides: 4. The CDR3 consists of 12 residues. Germline V gives CDR1 GTSNPN, CDR2 SVGIG (reference sequence). The chain recombines TRBV30 with TRBJ1-2; TRBD1 agrees at 7 bases. This TCR was sampled from a human donor who received an intestinal transplant. Material: unstimulated CD4+ T cells sorted from spleen or lymph node cells, obtained before intestinal transplant. For the CDR3, the DNA is TGTGCCTGGAGTTTACAGGGGTTTGGCTACACCTTC. Translating gives CAWSLQGFGYTF.